These T cell receptor beta chains were read from a single sample in a study of blood T cell repertoires in COVID-19. TCRdb's table, derived via immunoSEQ multiplex PCR, lists solely in-frame clones and lacks some. The profile covers tens of thousands of clones, with about 91% appearing a single time and less than 2% taken by the ten largest. Sequenced sample: peripheral blood. The receptors come from a woman aged 80 or older with active or convalescent COVID-19. CDR3s include the opening cysteine and the closing phenylalanine or tryptophan. The order of the fields is J gene, V gene, D gene, CDR3 length, CDR3 DNA, CDR3 protein. The D gene is left open where the match is weak.

>TRBJ2-2|TRBV19|TRBD1|16
TGTGCCAGTACCCCTCGGGGGACAGGGGAGACCGGGGAGCTGTTTTTT
CASTPRGTGETGELFF
>TRBJ1-6|TRBV5-1|-|17
TGCGCCAGCAGCTTGGCAGGAGGGTGGGGTGGAAATTCACCCCTCCACTTT
CASSLAGGWGGNSPLHF
>TRBJ1-2|TRBV19|-|11
TGTGCCAGTAGTGAGGGAACCGGCTACACCTTC
CASSEGTGYTF
>TRBJ1-2|TRBV9|-|16
TGTGCCAGCAGCCCCCGCGTAGACAGTCGTTCCTATGGCTACACCTTC
CASSPRVDSRSYGYTF
>TRBJ1-5|TRBV19|-|15
TGTGCCAGTAGTATCGGCGGCCCGAGCAATCAGCCCCAGCATTTT
CASSIGGPSNQPQHF
>TRBJ2-1|TRBV24-1|-|16
TGTGCCACCAGTGACATGGCCGGGTCTTCCTACAATGAGCAGTTCTTC
CATSDMAGSSYNEQFF
>TRBJ2-1|TRBV7-8|-|14
TGTGCCAGCAGCTCTCGGTGGGACTCAAATGAGCAGTTCTTC
CASSSRWDSNEQFF
>TRBJ1-6|TRBV5-1|TRBD1|15
TGCGCCAGCAGCCCTATCGGACAGGGCGATTCACCCCTCCACTTT
CASSPIGQGDSPLHF
>TRBJ2-1|TRBV4-3|TRBD1|17
TGCGCCAGCAGCCGAGCGGGACAGGGCATCTCCTACAATGAGCAGTTCTTC
CASSRAGQGISYNEQFF
>TRBJ1-6|TRBV7-6|-|17
TGTGCCAGCAGCTTTCCAGACAGGAGCTCCTATAATTCACCCCTCCACTTT
CASSFPDRSSYNSPLHF